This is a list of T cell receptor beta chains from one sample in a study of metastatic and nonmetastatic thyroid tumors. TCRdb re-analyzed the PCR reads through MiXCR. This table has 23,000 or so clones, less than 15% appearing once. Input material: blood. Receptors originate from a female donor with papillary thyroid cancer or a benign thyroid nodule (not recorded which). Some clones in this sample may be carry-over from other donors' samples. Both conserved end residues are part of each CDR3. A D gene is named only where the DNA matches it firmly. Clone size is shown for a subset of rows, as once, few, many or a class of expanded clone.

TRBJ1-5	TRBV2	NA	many	CASSYRINQPQHF	TGTGCCAGCAGTTACAGAATCAATCAGCCCCAGCATTTT
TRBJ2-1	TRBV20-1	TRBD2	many	CSAKTSGRAQYNEQFF	TGCAGTGCCAAAACTAGCGGGAGGGCCCAATACAATGAGCAGTTCTTC
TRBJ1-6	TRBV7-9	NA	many	CASSLSSYNSPLHF	TGTGCCAGCAGCTTAAGCTCCTATAATTCACCCCTCCACTTT
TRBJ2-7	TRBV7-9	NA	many	CASSLTGILYEQYF	TGTGCCAGCAGCCTCACAGGGATTCTCTACGAGCAGTACTTC
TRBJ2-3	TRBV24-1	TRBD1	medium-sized	CATSDFRQGAADTQYF	TGTGCCACCAGTGATTTTCGACAGGGGGCTGCAGATACGCAGTATTTT
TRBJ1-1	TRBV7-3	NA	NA	CASSQSGANTEAFF	TGTGCCAGCAGCCAATCGGGGGCCAACACTGAGGCTTTCTTT
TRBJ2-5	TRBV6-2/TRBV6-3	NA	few	CASSGTARPQETQYF	TGTGCCAGCAGTGGGACTGCACGCCCCCAAGAGACCCAGTACTTC
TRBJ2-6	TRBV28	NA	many	CASGAGVSGANVLTF	TGTGCCAGCGGTGCAGGAGTCTCTGGGGCCAACGTCCTGACTTTC
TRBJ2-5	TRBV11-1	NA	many	CASSLATALQETQYF	TGTGCCAGCAGCCTAGCGACCGCATTACAAGAGACCCAGTACTTC
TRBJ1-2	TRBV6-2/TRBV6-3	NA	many	CASSYYDTRDYTF	TGTGCCAGCAGTTACTATGACACACGGGACTACACCTTC
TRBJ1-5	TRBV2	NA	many	CASSDPQQPQHF	TGTGCCAGCAGTGATCCCCAACAACCCCAGCATTTT
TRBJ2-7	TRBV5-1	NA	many	CASSLGAGRSYEQYF	TGCGCCAGCAGCTTGGGCGCAGGGCGGTCCTACGAGCAGTACTTC
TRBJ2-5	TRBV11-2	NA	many	CASSLTETQYF	TGTGCCAGCAGCTTAACGGAGACCCAGTACTTC
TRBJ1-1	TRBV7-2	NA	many	CASSPTWGLNTEAFF	TGTGCCAGCAGCCCCACCTGGGGGTTGAACACTGAAGCTTTCTTT
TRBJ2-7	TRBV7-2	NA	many	CASRPLRWDRHSYEQYF	TGTGCCAGCCGCCCGCTTCGCTGGGACCGACACTCCTACGAGCAGTACTTC
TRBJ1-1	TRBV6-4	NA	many	CASSAFEYTEAFF	TGTGCCAGCAGTGCTTTCGAGTACACTGAAGCTTTCTTT
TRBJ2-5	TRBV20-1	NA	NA	CSAREIVGETQYF	TGCAGTGCTAGAGAAATTGTAGGGGAGACCCAGTACTTC
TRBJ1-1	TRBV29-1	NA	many	CSVDQITEAFF	TGCAGCGTCGACCAGATCACTGAAGCTTTCTTT
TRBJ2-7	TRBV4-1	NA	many	CASSQEQAYEQYF	TGCGCCAGCAGCCAAGAGCAAGCCTACGAGCAGTACTTC
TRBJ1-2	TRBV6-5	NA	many	CASSYSLTYGYTF	TGTGCCAGCAGTTACTCTTTAACTTATGGCTACACCTTC
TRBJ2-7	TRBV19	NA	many	CASSMRSQSSYEQYF	TGTGCCAGTAGTATGAGATCACAGAGCTCCTACGAGCAGTACTTC
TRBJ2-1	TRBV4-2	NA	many	CASSQGSGSYNEQFF	TGTGCCAGCAGCCAAGGATCCGGGTCCTACAATGAGCAGTTCTTC
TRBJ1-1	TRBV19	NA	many	CASRVQALNTEAFF	TGTGCCAGCAGGGTCCAGGCCCTGAACACTGAAGCTTTCTTT
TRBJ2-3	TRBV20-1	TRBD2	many	CSAKKPGLASDTQYF	TGCAGTGCTAAAAAGCCGGGACTAGCTTCCGATACGCAGTATTTT
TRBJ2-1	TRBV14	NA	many	CASSRGGGRTYNEQFF	TGTGCCAGCAGCCGAGGGGGGGGGAGGACCTACAATGAGCAGTTCTTC
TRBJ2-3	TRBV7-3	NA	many	CASSLGLSTSTDTQYF	TGTGCCAGCAGCTTAGGGCTATCGACTAGCACAGATACGCAGTATTTT
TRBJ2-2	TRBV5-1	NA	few	CASRSGTTNTGELFF	TGCGCCAGCAGATCCGGGACAACGAACACCGGGGAGCTGTTTTTT
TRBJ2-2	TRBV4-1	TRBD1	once	CASSQDPGGYPGELFF	TGCGCCAGCAGCCAAGATCCAGGGGGCTACCCCGGGGAGCTGTTTTTT
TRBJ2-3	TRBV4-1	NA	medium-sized	CASSQTDTQYF	TGCGCCAGCAGCCAAACAGATACGCAGTATTTT
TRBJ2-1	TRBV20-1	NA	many	CSDPESRTSNEQFF	TGCAGTGATCCAGAGAGCAGGACGAGCAATGAGCAGTTCTTC
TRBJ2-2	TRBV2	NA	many	CASSDIGVMNTGELFF	TGTGCCAGCAGTGACATAGGGGTGATGAACACCGGGGAGCTGTTTTTT
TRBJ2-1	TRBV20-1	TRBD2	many	CSAREHQAGGLRNEQFF	TGCAGTGCTAGAGAACATCAAGCGGGAGGGCTGCGGAATGAGCAGTTCTTC
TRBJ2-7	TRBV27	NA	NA	CASSLQGKSPEQYF	TGTGCCAGCAGTTTGCAGGGGAAAAGCCCCGAGCAGTACTTC
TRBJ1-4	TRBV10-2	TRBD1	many	CASSVQGGKLFF	TGCGCCAGCAGCGTACAGGGGGGAAAACTGTTTTTT
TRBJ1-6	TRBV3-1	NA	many	CASSQDGKGWNSPLHF	TGTGCCAGCAGCCAAGATGGCAAGGGGTGGAATTCACCCCTCCACTTT
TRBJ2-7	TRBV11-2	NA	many	CASGHPQNRANHEQYF	TGTGCCAGCGGCCACCCTCAAAACAGGGCCAACCACGAGCAGTACTTC
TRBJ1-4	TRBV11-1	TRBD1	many	CASSPRPGQGEKLFF	TGTGCCAGCAGCCCAAGGCCGGGACAGGGCGAAAAACTGTTTTTT
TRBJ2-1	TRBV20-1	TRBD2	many	CSASGTSGRAAHNEQFF	TGCAGTGCCTCCGGGACTAGCGGGAGGGCCGCGCACAATGAGCAGTTCTTC
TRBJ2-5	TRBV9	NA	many	CASSVEGQIQETQYF	TGTGCCAGCAGCGTGGAGGGACAGATCCAAGAGACCCAGTACTTC
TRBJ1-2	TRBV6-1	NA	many	CASGGLSNYGYTF	TGTGCCAGCGGGGGACTGTCCAACTATGGCTACACCTTC
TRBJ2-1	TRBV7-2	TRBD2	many	CASSLAVAERGNEQFF	TGTGCCAGCAGCCTAGCGGTGGCAGAAAGGGGCAATGAGCAGTTCTTC
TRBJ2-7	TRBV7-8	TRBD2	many	CASSSGLAGTYEQYF	TGTGCCAGCAGCTCGGGACTAGCGGGGACCTACGAGCAGTACTTC
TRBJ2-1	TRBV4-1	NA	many	CASSHIGSSYNEQFF	TGCGCCAGCAGCCATATAGGGAGCTCCTACAATGAGCAGTTCTTC